This T cell receptor beta chain was captured by sequencing in a study of regulatory T cells in long-lasting Graves disease. Study details: Over-5-year antithyroid drug use with positive TSH receptor antibodies defined persistent Graves' disease in the study. Regarding the study as a whole: Segments TRBV28, TRBJ1-2 and TRBJ2-5 showed preferential usage in persistent disease. Limited samples may have lowered accuracy. Whereas new patients shared 900 to 1,000 public clonotypes, persistent patients shared more, at a few thousand.

The time point was: persistent/refractory GD, antithyroid drugs over 5 years with positive TRAb. PBMC RNA was the source of the TCR library. Construction of the TCR beta libraries employed iRepertoire HTBI primers in conjunction with Arm-PCR of CDR3 regions. One entry per CDR3 protein, called by TCRdb with MiXCR from the multiplex PCR reads. The repertoire has about 470,000 distinct CDR3 sequences, roughly a fifth of them found once; the top ten carry about 6.6%. In its sample, this clonotype was seen many times. Its antigen is not identified. With 3 bases removed from V and 5 bases from J, the gap between germline ends came to 11 bases. Germline V gene data show CDR1 as SNHLY and CDR2 as FYNNEI. The length of the CDR3 is 13 residues.

The input for sequencing was peripheral blood mononuclear cells (PBMCs), taken when the disease was refractory, from a patient treated with antithyroid drugs. The origin of this receptor is a female donor with Graves disease. The chain employs TRBV2 and TRBJ2-7; D not resolved. The CDR3 region has the DNA TGTGCCAGCAGTGAGGCAGAAGGCCACGAGCAGTACTTC. This codes for CASSEAEGHEQYF.